These T cell receptor beta chains were read from a single sample in a study of blood T cell repertoires in COVID-19. Profiling relied on immunoSEQ multiplex PCR, and the TCRdb table lists in-frame clones only, not all of them. Here the sample spans about 70,000 clones, 75% to 80% being singletons. The sample comprised peripheral blood. These receptors all stem from a woman aged 60-70 years with acute or convalescent COVID-19. Both conserved end residues are part of each CDR3. The order of the fields is D gene, V gene, J gene, clone size, CDR3 DNA, CDR3 protein. A D gene is named only where the DNA matches it firmly. Only some rows state a clone size, as once, few, many or a class for expanded clones.

-	TRBV6-5	TRBJ2-7	few	TGTGCCAGCAGTTATATGGAACAGGCCTACGAGCAGTACTTC	CASSYMEQAYEQYF
-	TRBV29-1	TRBJ1-4	-	TGCAGCGTTTTAACAGGGGAAAAACTGTTTTTT	CSVLTGEKLFF
-	TRBV11-2	TRBJ1-1	once	TGTGCCAGCAGCCCACAGACAGGCCCTTTCACTGAAGCTTTCTTT	CASSPQTGPFTEAFF
TRBD1	TRBV5-1	TRBJ1-1	-	TGCGCCAGCAGCATGGGTGACAGGGAAGGCGCTGAAGCTTTCTTT	CASSMGDREGAEAFF
-	TRBV30	TRBJ2-1	-	TGTGCCTGGAGAGGTTTGGCGGGTGAGCAGTTCTTC	CAWRGLAGEQFF
-	TRBV29-1	TRBJ2-3	-	TGTACGGGGTATATCACAGATACGCAGTATTTT	CTGYITDTQYF
-	TRBV6-5	TRBJ1-1	once	TGTGCCAGCAGTTACTCGAGGCAGAGATCAGTCACTGAAGCTTTCTTT	CASSYSRQRSVTEAFF
-	TRBV11-2	TRBJ2-1	once	TGTGCCAGCAGCTTAGGCAGTAGCGGTTACAATGAGCAGTTCTTC	CASSLGSSGYNEQFF
TRBD2	TRBV9	TRBJ2-3	-	TGTGCCAGCAGCGTAAGTAGCGGGGGGGCCACAGATACGCAGTATTTT	CASSVSSGGATDTQYF
-	TRBV5-6	TRBJ1-4	-	TGTGCCAGCAGCTCAGACAGTGAAAAACTGTTTTTT	CASSSDSEKLFF
-	TRBV5-5	TRBJ1-2	-	TGTGCCAGCAGCTTGTTGGGTAGGACAGGCTACACCTTC	CASSLLGRTGYTF
TRBD1	TRBV6-6	TRBJ1-2	-	TGTGCCAGCAGTTACTCCACAGGGGCCAGGGGAGGCTACACCTTC	CASSYSTGARGGYTF
-	TRBV5-1	TRBJ1-2	-	TGCGCCAGCAGCTTTCTTCTTGCGGATAGCTACACCTTC	CASSFLLADSYTF
-	TRBV12-3/TRBV12-4	TRBJ1-1	-	TGTGCCAGCAGTTTTTGGCAGAACGAAGCTTTCTTT	CASSFWQNEAFF
-	TRBV4-1	TRBJ1-5	few	TGCGCCAGCAGCCAAGATGCAGGCCCGGGGCAGCCCCAGCATTTT	CASSQDAGPGQPQHF
-	TRBV30	TRBJ1-3	-	TGTGCCTGGAGCCTCCGGGGGGAAGGAAACACCATATATTTT	CAWSLRGEGNTIYF
TRBD2	TRBV5-4	TRBJ2-7	-	TGTGCCAGCAGCCCCCCCCTAGCGGGTTACTACGAGCAGTACTTC	CASSPPLAGYYEQYF
-	TRBV7-2	TRBJ1-2	once	TGTGCCAGCAGCTTGGACAGTACCTATGGCTACACCTTC	CASSLDSTYGYTF
TRBD2	TRBV7-6	TRBJ2-5	-	TGTGCCAGCAGCTTAAATCTAGCGGGACAAGAGACCCAGTACTTC	CASSLNLAGQETQYF
-	TRBV28	TRBJ1-6	-	TGTGCCAGCAGTACCCTAGACAGGAGCTCCTATAATTCACCCCTCCACTTT	CASSTLDRSSYNSPLHF
-	TRBV6-6	TRBJ2-7	few	TGTGCCAGCTTTTTGGGGGGCGAGCAGTACTTC	CASFLGGEQYF
-	TRBV7-2	TRBJ2-1	-	TGTGCCAGCAGCTTGCGCGACAATGAGCAGTTCTTC	CASSLRDNEQFF
TRBD1	TRBV7-2	TRBJ1-1	-	TGTGCCAGCAGCTGGGACAGGGGCACTGAAGCTTTCTTT	CASSWDRGTEAFF
-	TRBV27	TRBJ1-4	few	TGTGCCAGCAGTTTATCGATAGAGTCGATTGAAAAACTGTTTTTT	CASSLSIESIEKLFF
-	TRBV4-3	TRBJ1-1	-	TGCGCCAGCAGCCAAGATGGGGGGAATACTGAAGCTTTCTTT	CASSQDGGNTEAFF
-	TRBV5-6	TRBJ2-7	-	TGTGCCAGCAGCAAAGCCCTAGAGGGCGAGCAGTACTTC	CASSKALEGEQYF
-	TRBV13	TRBJ2-7	-	TGTGCCAGCAGCTTCTCGGGGGACGAGCAGTACTTC	CASSFSGDEQYF
TRBD1	TRBV5-1	TRBJ2-5	-	TGCGCCAGCAGTTCTGGACAGGGACAAGAGACCCAGTACTTC	CASSSGQGQETQYF
TRBD1	TRBV5-1	TRBJ2-2	-	TGCGCCAGCAGCTCGGGACAGCCCTCCGGGGAGCTGTTTTTT	CASSSGQPSGELFF
-	TRBV3-1/TRBV3-2	TRBJ1-5	-	TGTGCCAGCAGCCAAGGGATAACAGATAATAGCAATCAGCCCCAGCATTTT	CASSQGITDNSNQPQHF
-	TRBV9	TRBJ2-5	-	TGTGCCAGCAGCGTAGCTACGGGGGTTGCCGCAGCCCAGTACTTC	CASSVATGVAAAQYF